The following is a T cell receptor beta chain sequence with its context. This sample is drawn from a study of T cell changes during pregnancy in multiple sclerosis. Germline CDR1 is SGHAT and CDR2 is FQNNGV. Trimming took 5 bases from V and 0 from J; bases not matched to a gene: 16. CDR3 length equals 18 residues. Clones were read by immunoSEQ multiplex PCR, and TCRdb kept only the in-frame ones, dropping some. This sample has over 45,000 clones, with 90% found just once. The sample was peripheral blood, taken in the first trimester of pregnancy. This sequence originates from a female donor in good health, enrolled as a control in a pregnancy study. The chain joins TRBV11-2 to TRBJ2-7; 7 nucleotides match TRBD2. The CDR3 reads CASSPTHGGKISSYEQYF. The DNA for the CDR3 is TGTGCCAGCAGCCCAACACACGGGGGGAAAATAAGCTCCTACGAGCAGTACTTC.